This T cell receptor (beta chain) was sequenced during a study of vaccination effects on CD4 cells after COVID-19. Expansion with viral peptide pools was applied to antigen-specific CD4+ T cells by the ViraFEST assay prior to sequencing. Culture proceeded for more than 8 days, and CD4+ T cells were then isolated. PCR showed that the person got SARS-CoV-2 infection at some point between March and December 2020. Participants each got two BNT162b2 or mRNA-1273 vaccine doses. General observations from the study: In the study, convalescent patients were few, and early post-infection timepoints were absent.

Clones were read by immunoSEQ multiplex PCR, and TCRdb kept only the in-frame ones, dropping some. The profile shows some 14,000 clones, around 67% of them singletons. Regarding this clone: Its antigen is not identified.

This CDR3 is 14 amino acids long. V was cut by 6 bases and J by 7 bases, with 15 bases left in between. Germline V CDR1 and CDR2: MNHEY, SVGAGI. The TCR comes from a human donor who had a prior SARS-CoV-2 infection. This chain uses TRBV6-5 with TRBJ2-2; TRBD2 is a possible D gene (7 bases). The sample in question was CD4+ T cells from PBMCs cultured with HCoV-NL63 spike peptides, obtained after COVID-19 vaccination. The CDR3 region has the DNA TGTGCCAGCAGCCGGACAGCGGGGTTCGGGGAGCTGTTTTTT. This translates into CASSRTAGFGELFF.